These 24 T cell receptor beta chains came from one sample sequenced in a study of blood T cell repertoires in COVID-19. The data were produced by immunoSEQ multiplex PCR, yet TCRdb's version contains in-frame clones alone and is incomplete. This sample has some 240,000 clones; approximately 92% occur once, and the top ten carry 3.5% to 5.5%. The sample was peripheral blood. All receptors derive from a middle-aged woman who had recovered from COVID-19.

This sequence joins TRBV29-1 and TRBJ2-4; 7 bases align to TRBD2. This CDR3 region has 13 residues. CDR1 is SQVTM and CDR2 is ANQGSEA in the germline V gene. The V and J ends lost 8 bases and 5 bases, in that order; junction bases with no gene match: 9. CDR3: CSPREAFENIQYF. CDR3 nucleotide sequence: TGCAGCCCACGGGAGGCCTTCGAAAACATTCAGTACTTC. Based on the CDR3 plus reference TRBV29-1 and TRBJ2-4, the full variable domain is SAVISQKPSRDICQRGTSLTIQCQVDSQVTMMFWYRQQPGQSLTLIATANQGSEATYESGFVIDKFPISRPNLTFSTLTVSNMSPEDSSIYLCSPREAFENIQYFGAGTRLSVL.

The J gene is TRBJ1-5, the V gene TRBV28; TRBD1 might be the D (5 bases). Germline V gene lookup returns CDR1 MDHEN and CDR2 SYDVKM. CDR3 length: 15 amino acids. The ends were cut back, 3 bases at V and 4 bases at J, with 13 bases in the middle. The CDR3 spells CASSFPGGGNQPQHF. CDR3 coding DNA: TGTGCCAGCAGTTTCCCCGGGGGTGGTAATCAGCCCCAGCATTTT.

As regards this clone: The conserved phenylalanine or tryptophan is not found at the CDR3 terminus, so this likely reflects a read error. Because the CDR3's place on the DNA is in doubt, the DNA is left out and the CDR3 is given as listed by TCRdb. This chain joins TRBV21-1 and TRBJ2-2; the table's D call, TRBD1, has no DNA check behind it. TRBV21-1 is listed as a pseudogene. The length of the CDR3 is 14 amino acids, counting both ends. CDR3 amino acids: CASSKLPKTGHDTL.

This clone was detected a few times. The CDR3 DNA is TGTGCCAGCAGGCGTAGGGGATACACTGAAGCTTTCTTT. It codes for CASRRRGYTEAFF. The chain is built from TRBV27 and TRBJ1-1; D may be TRBD1 (5 bases). Trimming took 6 bases from V and 3 from J, leaving 11 bases between them. The CDR3 runs to 13 residues. Per germline, CDR1 MNHEY and CDR2 SMNVEV (reference sequence).

The V call is TRBV2, the J call TRBJ2-7; the D gene is possibly TRBD1 (6 bases). The CDR3 has 12 amino acids. Deletions cut 6 bases from V and 7 bases from J, with 13 bases between. Germline values: CDR1 SNHLY, CDR2 FYNNEI. CDR3 sequence: CASSRDNGEQYF. The CDR3 coding sequence is TGTGCCAGCAGCCGGGACAATGGAGAGCAGTACTTC.

V is TRBV28 and J is TRBJ2-1; D may be TRBD1 (6 bases). From germline, CDR1 is MDHEN and CDR2 SYDVKM. The CDR3 runs 14 residues. V lost 7 bases, J lost 7 bases, and 17 bases lay in between. CDR3: CASTWTAGYNEQFF. The CDR3 DNA reads TGTGCCAGCACCTGGACAGCCGGATATAATGAGCAGTTCTTC.

Regarding this clone: The junction and the germline gene differ at one end; a read error may be behind it. The V gene is TRBV7-2, the J gene TRBJ1-1; D remains unclear. The germline V gene encodes CDR1 SGHTA and CDR2 FQGNSA. CDR3 size: 15 residues. The CDR3 nucleotides are TGTGCCAGCAGCCTAGCGCGGGGAAGTAACACTGAAGCTTTCTTT. Its translation: CASSLARGSNTEAFF.

This clone was detected only a few times. The V and J genes are TRBV9 and TRBJ2-3; TRBD2 is a possible D gene (5 bases). Germline values: CDR1 SGDLS, CDR2 YYNGEE. Trimming cost V 7 bases and J 4 bases, with 19 bases left between them. This CDR3 has 15 residues. The CDR3 sequence is CASGGPGGFSDTQYF. The CDR3, as DNA: TGTGCCAGCGGAGGACCCGGAGGATTTTCAGATACGCAGTATTTT. Complete variable domain (other parts from reference TRBV9 and TRBJ2-3): DSGVTQTPKHLITATGQRVTLRCSPRSGDLSVYWYQQSLDQGLQFLIQYYNGEERAKGNILERFSAQQFPDLHSELNLSSLELGDSALYFCASGGPGGFSDTQYFGPGTRLTVL.

The chain combines TRBV11-3 with TRBJ2-1, with 7 bases that match TRBD2. V lost 3 bases and J lost 1; bases outside the gene matches: 9. There are 17 residues in the CDR3. The germline gives CDR1 SGHNT, CDR2 YENEEA. The chain's CDR3 is CASSFLSSGLSYNEQFF. Here the CDR3 DNA reads TGTGCCAGCAGCTTTCTTTCTAGCGGCCTATCCTACAATGAGCAGTTCTTC.

CDR3 region: CASSETTSGDEQYF. The CDR3 bases are TGTGCCAGCAGCGAGACGACTAGCGGGGACGAGCAGTACTTC. The chain uses TRBV9 and TRBJ2-7; 11 positions match TRBD2. The CDR3 is made up of 14 amino acids. Per germline, CDR1 SGDLS and CDR2 YYNGEE. Germline trimming cut 3 bases from V and 5 bases from J; bases unmatched to any gene: 4. Based on the CDR3 plus reference TRBV9 and TRBJ2-7, the full variable domain is DSGVTQTPKHLITATGQRVTLRCSPRSGDLSVYWYQQSLDQGLQFLIQYYNGEERAKGNILERFSAQQFPDLHSELNLSSLELGDSALYFCASSETTSGDEQYFGPGTRLTVT.

V gene TRBV12-3 or TRBV12-4 combines with J gene TRBJ1-5, with 7 bases fitting TRBD1. The ends lost 6 bases at V and 5 bases at J; junction bases unmatched: 4. This CDR3 region has 13 residues. CDR3 nucleotides: TGTGCCAGCAGAAACAGGGGTGATCAGCCCCAGCATTTT. Protein product: CASRNRGDQPQHF.

The V gene is TRBV2, the J gene TRBJ1-2; TRBD1 might be the D (5 bases). Germline V gene lookup returns CDR1 SNHLY and CDR2 FYNNEI. With 7 bases removed from V and 8 bases from J, the gap between germline ends came to 11 bases. The CDR3 contains 11 residues. The CDR3 DNA sequence: TGTGCCAGCAACAGGCCCCTGGGCTACACCTTC. Translation: CASNRPLGYTF.

The chain combines TRBV6-5 with TRBJ1-5, with 8 bases matching TRBD1. CDR1 is MNHEY, CDR2 SVGAGI, per germline. The CDR3 runs 14 residues. Losses at the gene ends were 4 bases for V and 5 bases for J; bases not matched to a gene: 4. The CDR3 DNA reads as TGTGCCAGCAGTTCACAGGGGGAAGATCAGCCCCAGCATTTT. Its translation: CASSSQGEDQPQHF.

The rearrangement uses TRBV10-3 and TRBJ2-4, with 7 nucleotides matching TRBD2. Trimming at V came to 0 bases and at J to 0 bases, leaving 2 bases not matched to a gene. The CDR3 has 16 amino acids. The germline V gene has CDR1 ENHRY and CDR2 SYGVKD. The CDR3 bases are TGTGCCATCAGTGAGTCGGGAGGGCTAGCCAAAAACATTCAGTACTTC. Translating it yields CAISESGGLAKNIQYF.

The V gene is TRBV5-1, the J gene TRBJ1-3; TRBD1 might be the D (5 bases). The CDR3 spans 15 residues. V lost 3 bases to trimming and J lost 4 bases, with 14 bases between them. The V gene's germline CDR1 is SGHRS and CDR2 YFSETQ. CDR3 nucleotides: TGCGCCAGCAGCTCGAGTTCAGGGCCAGGAAACACCATATATTTT. Protein product: CASSSSSGPGNTIYF.

V usage is TRBV3-1 (or the pseudogene TRBV3-2) and J usage is TRBJ2-1, with 12 bases aligning to TRBD2. Unmatched junction bases numbered 9, after V lost 6 bases and J lost 0 bases. Looked up from germline, CDR1 is LGHDT and CDR2 is YNNKEL (reference sequence). The CDR3 length is 18 residues. The CDR3 DNA follows: TGTGCCAGCAGAAAGACTAGCGGGGGAGACAGCTCCTACAATGAGCAGTTCTTC. Its translation is CASRKTSGGDSSYNEQFF.

The chain carries TRBV5-1 and TRBJ2-7, with 9 bases matching TRBD1. V shed 4 bases, J shed 6 bases, and the junction held 14 bases outside the gene matches. The CDR3 runs 16 residues. Germline CDR1 SGHRS, CDR2 YFSETQ. The CDR3 loop reads CASSPTAGTGTGEQYF. DNA for the CDR3: TGCGCCAGCAGCCCGACCGCCGGGACAGGGACAGGCGAGCAGTACTTC.

V gene TRBV6-5 combines with J gene TRBJ2-6, with a possible D match to TRBD1 (5 bases). V was pared by 7 bases and J by 0 bases, with 7 bases between. Per the germline V gene, CDR1 is MNHEY and CDR2 is SVGAGI. This CDR3 is 14 amino acids long. The CDR3 bases are TGTGCCAGCAATCAGGGCTCTGGGGCCAACGTCCTGACTTTC. Protein product: CASNQGSGANVLTF.

The chain carries TRBV2 and TRBJ2-3; 9 nucleotides line up with TRBD1. CDR1 is SNHLY, CDR2 FYNNEI, per germline. This CDR3 has 15 amino acids. The CDR3 region has the DNA TGTGCTGTTCCAAAGCGGGACAGGGGCACAGATACGCAGTATTTT. It codes for CAVPKRDRGTDTQYF.

The chain uses TRBV9 and TRBJ2-7; 7 bases map to TRBD2. Germline CDR1 SGDLS, CDR2 YYNGEE. The CDR3 has 15 amino acids. V lost 5 bases, J lost 1 base, and 9 bases stayed unmatched. The CDR3 here is CASSFGPGGSYEQYF. The DNA for the CDR3 is TGTGCCAGCAGTTTCGGACCGGGGGGATCCTACGAGCAGTACTTC.

This clone was counted only a few times. The CDR3 DNA reads TGCGCCAGCAGTGATCTGACGGAGGGGGAGCTGTTTTTT. It is translated as CASSDLTEGELFF. The chain recombines TRBV10-1 with TRBJ2-2; D not certain. The CDR3 length is 13 residues. V was pared by 3 bases and J by 8 bases, with 10 bases between. In germline, CDR1 is WNHNN, CDR2 SYGVQD (reference sequence).

This chain connects TRBV21-1 to TRBJ1-3. TRBV21-1 is a listed pseudogene. This CDR3 contains 11 residues. The CDR3 sequence: CASSRVNTIYF. DNA for the CDR3: TGTGCCAGCAGCAGAGTAAACACCATATATTTT.

The chain couples TRBV30 to TRBJ1-4; TRBD1 might be the D (5 bases). This CDR3 is built from 14 residues. The germline V and J ends were trimmed by 1 base and 7 bases, with 13 bases remaining between them. Germline V gene data show CDR1 as GTSNPN and CDR2 as SVGIG (reference sequence). The CDR3 loop reads CAWSGGSWGEKLFF. The CDR3 bases are TGTGCCTGGAGTGGGGGCAGCTGGGGTGAAAAACTGTTTTTT.

This chain joins TRBV2 and TRBJ1-3; a possible D gene is TRBD1 (6 bases). The ends were cut back, 3 bases at V and 2 bases at J, with 14 bases in the middle. This CDR3 is built from 16 residues. CDR1 SNHLY and CDR2 FYNNEI come from the germline V gene. The CDR3 protein is CASSELIQGTGNTIYF. The CDR3, as DNA: TGTGCCAGCAGTGAGTTAATACAGGGCACTGGAAACACCATATATTTT.